Listed below are T cell receptor beta chains from one sample, sequenced in a study of blood T cells in healthy people across ages. MiXCR, run by TCRdb on the 5' RACE reads, gives a single entry per CDR3 protein. Of around 780,000 distinct CDR3 sequences in the sample, roughly three fifths were seen once. Input material: blood. The origin of the receptors is a man in his forties or fifties in good health. The CDR3 runs from the conserved cysteine through the conserved F or W. A D gene is named only where the DNA matches it firmly. Clone size is not always given. Where it is, it says once, few, many or a class for expanded clones.

abundance	j_gene	d_gene	v_gene	CDR3aa	CDR3nt
.	TRBJ2-5	.	TRBV6-6	CASSYPSGDGIKTQYF	TGTGCCAGCAGTTACCCCTCCGGAGACGGGATAAAGACCCAGTACTTC
few	TRBJ1-4	.	TRBV5-5	CASSFFRGGTNEKLFF	TGTGCCAGCAGCTTTTTCCGCGGGGGAACTAATGAAAAACTGTTTTTT
few	TRBJ1-2	.	TRBV7-9	CASNPQPNYGYTF	TGTGCCAGCAACCCACAGCCTAACTATGGCTACACCTTC
.	TRBJ2-2	.	TRBV9	CASSVVGTRNTGELFF	TGTGCCAGCAGCGTAGTGGGGACGCGGAACACCGGGGAGCTGTTTTTT
.	TRBJ2-5	.	TRBV7-2	CASSPNAGPGETQYF	TGTGCCAGCAGTCCCAACGCGGGGCCAGGGGAGACCCAGTACTTC
.	TRBJ2-2	.	TRBV7-9	CASPRTFLDGLNTGELFF	TGTGCCAGCCCCCGGACCTTTCTCGACGGACTGAACACCGGGGAGCTGTTTTTT
.	TRBJ1-5	TRBD1	TRBV18	CASSPGTGTQPQHF	TGTGCCAGCTCACCCGGGACAGGGACTCAGCCCCAGCATTTT
.	TRBJ2-3	.	TRBV5-1	CASSLVGAIGTDTQYF	TGCGCCAGCAGCTTGGTAGGGGCTATTGGCACAGATACGCAGTATTTT
.	TRBJ2-7	TRBD1	TRBV4-1	CASSQVDLRDRGSYEQYF	TGCGCCAGCAGCCAAGTGGACCTAAGGGACAGGGGATCCTACGAGCAGTACTTC
.	TRBJ2-3	TRBD2	TRBV5-1	CASSSALAGPDTQYF	TGCGCCAGCAGCTCTGCACTAGCGGGACCAGATACGCAGTATTTT
.	TRBJ1-4	TRBD1	TRBV15	CATSAGQGSEEKLFF	TGTGCCACCAGCGCCGGACAGGGGTCGGAAGAAAAACTGTTTTTT
.	TRBJ1-1	TRBD1	TRBV24-1	CATSERQGEAFF	TGTGCCACCAGTGAGAGACAGGGCGAAGCTTTCTTT
.	TRBJ1-5	.	TRBV28	CASSSGEYNQPQHF	TGTGCCAGCAGTTCCGGGGAGTACAATCAGCCCCAGCATTTT
.	TRBJ2-1	.	TRBV5-1	CASSLGVGRSTYNEQFF	TGCGCCAGCAGCTTAGGTGTAGGGCGGAGCACCTACAATGAGCAGTTCTTC
few	TRBJ2-4	TRBD1	TRBV7-2	CASSPGGALQNIQYF	TGTGCCAGCAGCCCAGGGGGCGCGCTGCAAAACATTCAGTACTTC
.	TRBJ2-5	TRBD1	TRBV10-3	CAISRWGTGGEETQYF	TGTGCCATCTCGAGGTGGGGGACAGGGGGTGAGGAGACCCAGTACTTC
.	TRBJ2-7	TRBD2	TRBV5-1	CASSPWTSRGEQYF	TGCGCCAGCAGCCCTTGGACTAGCAGGGGCGAGCAGTACTTC
few	TRBJ2-1	TRBD2	TRBV6-4	CASSPTSGASNEQFF	TGTGCCAGCAGCCCCACTAGCGGGGCTTCCAATGAGCAGTTCTTC
.	TRBJ2-5	.	TRBV5-1	CASKLNLMETQYF	TGCGCCAGCAAGCTTAACCTCATGGAGACCCAGTACTTC
once	TRBJ1-6	.	TRBV20-1	CSALRTDSSSYNSPLHF	TGCAGTGCTCTACGGACCGATTCAAGCTCCTATAATTCACCCCTCCACTTT
few	TRBJ2-4	.	TRBV2	CASSEGRSQYF	TGTGCCAGCAGTGAGGGAAGGAGTCAGTACTTC
few	TRBJ2-1	TRBD2	TRBV29-1	CSVQGTSDDNEQFF	TGCAGCGTCCAAGGGACTAGCGACGACAATGAGCAGTTCTTC
.	TRBJ2-4	TRBD1	TRBV7-9	CASSFPTGQTTIQYF	TGTGCCAGCAGCTTCCCGACGGGACAGACGACCATTCAGTACTTC
few	TRBJ2-6	TRBD1	TRBV7-2	CASSFLARGLGANVLTF	TGTGCCAGCAGCTTCCTCGCAAGGGGGCTCGGGGCCAACGTCCTGACTTTC
once	TRBJ1-1	.	TRBV6-1	CASSETGGEYTEAFF	TGTGCCAGCAGCGAGACGGGGGGTGAATACACTGAAGCTTTCTTT
.	TRBJ2-7	TRBD2	TRBV6-4	CASSEGTSGSSYNEQYF	TGTGCCAGCAGTGAAGGGACTAGCGGGAGTTCCTACAATGAGCAGTACTTC
.	TRBJ2-2	.	TRBV6-5	CASSYEGQNTGELFF	TGTGCCAGCAGTTACGAGGGCCAGAACACCGGGGAGCTGTTTTTT
.	TRBJ2-5	.	TRBV5-1	CASSLIGQRQETQYF	TGCGCCAGCAGCTTGATAGGACAGAGGCAAGAGACCCAGTACTTC
.	TRBJ1-2	.	TRBV28	CASSLGQSRGYTF	TGTGCCAGCAGTTTAGGACAGTCAAGAGGCTACACCTTC
.	TRBJ1-2	.	TRBV4-2	CASSQDKRLDYGYTF	TGTGCCAGCAGCCAAGATAAGAGGCTGGACTATGGCTACACCTTC
.	TRBJ1-1	.	TRBV14	CASSQGRERSTEAFF	TGTGCCAGCAGCCAAGGGAGGGAACGGAGTACTGAAGCTTTCTTT
.	TRBJ2-1	TRBD2	TRBV12-3/TRBV12-4	CASSLLLAGQYNEQFF	TGTGCCAGCAGTCTGCTACTAGCGGGACAATACAATGAGCAGTTCTTC
once	TRBJ1-4	.	TRBV6-1	CASRTYGTTEKLFF	TGTGCCAGCAGAACGTACGGAACCACTGAAAAACTGTTTTTT
.	TRBJ2-3	TRBD1	TRBV6-5	CASSRRDRGGTDTQYF	TGTGCCAGCAGCCGCCGGGACAGGGGTGGCACAGATACGCAGTATTTT
.	TRBJ2-4	TRBD2	TRBV19	CASRGIAGENIQYF	TGTGCCAGTAGGGGGATAGCGGGTGAAAACATTCAGTACTTC
.	TRBJ2-3	.	TRBV27	CASSLVGGVTRNTQYF	TGTGCCAGCAGTTTAGTGGGGGGAGTAACGAGGAATACGCAGTATTTT
.	TRBJ2-5	.	TRBV12-3/TRBV12-4	CASTRQDYATETQYF	TGTGCCAGCACTCGTCAGGACTACGCCACGGAGACCCAGTACTTC
.	TRBJ1-6	.	TRBV15	CATSRDKGLGSPLHF	TGTGCCACCAGCAGAGATAAGGGGCTGGGGTCACCCCTCCACTTT
.	TRBJ2-1	TRBD2	TRBV10-3	CATLAGGPNEQFF	TGTGCCACACTAGCGGGGGGGCCTAATGAGCAGTTCTTC
few	TRBJ2-1	.	TRBV7-3	CASSLGASTDEQFF	TGTGCCAGCAGCTTAGGCGCCAGTACTGATGAGCAGTTCTTC
.	TRBJ2-3	.	TRBV9	CASQGLTTDTQYF	TGTGCCAGCCAGGGACTGACCACAGATACGCAGTATTTT
once	TRBJ1-6	.	TRBV20-1	CSVQSRDANSPLHF	TGCAGTGTTCAGTCCAGGGATGCGAATTCACCCCTCCACTTT
.	TRBJ2-3	TRBD1	TRBV18	CASSRETGGTDTQYF	TGTGCCAGCTCTCGCGAAACAGGGGGCACAGATACGCAGTATTTT
.	TRBJ2-1	TRBD2	TRBV27	CASSSLAGGDNEQFF	TGTGCCAGCAGTTCTCTAGCGGGGGGGGACAATGAGCAGTTCTTC
few	TRBJ2-1	.	TRBV20-1	CSARDPQQGHRRDNEQFF	TGCAGTGCTAGAGATCCGCAGCAGGGACACCGTAGAGACAATGAGCAGTTCTTC
many	TRBJ1-5	TRBD1	TRBV7-9	CASSEGQGRKHF	TGTGCCAGCAGCGAGGGACAGGGCAGGAAGCATTTT
.	TRBJ2-7	TRBD1	TRBV18	CASSYQVTGTGDSEQYF	TGTGCCAGCTCATATCAAGTAACCGGGACAGGGGATAGCGAGCAGTACTTC
few	TRBJ2-4	.	TRBV7-8	CASSLEVAKNIQYF	TGTGCCAGCAGCTTAGAAGTAGCCAAAAACATTCAGTACTTC
.	TRBJ1-2	TRBD1	TRBV6-5	CASSYSIVSGGHGYTF	TGTGCCAGCAGTTACTCGATAGTCTCAGGGGGACATGGCTACACCTTC
once	TRBJ1-4	.	TRBV7-2	CASSLFRLANEKLFF	TGTGCCAGCAGCTTATTCCGCCTGGCTAATGAAAAACTGTTTTTT
many	TRBJ2-1	.	TRBV20-1	CSAPSPLRLAYNEQFF	TGCAGTGCCCCGAGCCCTCTGAGACTAGCCTACAATGAGCAGTTCTTC
.	TRBJ2-3	.	TRBV11-3	CASSLGGGEDTQYF	TGTGCCAGCAGCTTGGGAGGGGGCGAGGATACGCAGTATTTT